Listed below are T cell receptor beta chains from one sample, sequenced in a study of shared clonotypes between healthy human individuals. Assay: immunoSEQ multiplex PCR; the TCRdb copy retains only in-frame clones and omits some. The sample has 2,500,000 or so clones; around 92% are singletons. The sample comprised naive CD4+ T cells from PBMCs. These receptors originate from a man aged 18-30 years in good health. Some clones in this sample may be carry-over from other donors' samples. Each CDR3 is given with its conserved first and last residue. D genes are given only for firm matches. Clone size, where shown, is once, few, many, or a class for clones that have expanded.

cdr3_nt,cdr3_aa,j_call,clone_size,v_call,d_call
TGCGCCAGCAGCAGGGGCTCGGGGGTCGAGTACATTCAGTACTTC,CASSRGSGVEYIQYF,TRBJ2-4,NA,TRBV5-1,NA
TGTGCCAGCAGCTTAGGGAGAAGAGATACGCAGTATTTT,CASSLGRRDTQYF,TRBJ2-3,NA,TRBV7-7,NA
TGCGCCAGCAGCCCCCATCAGACAGGGAACGGGGAGCTGTTTTTT,CASSPHQTGNGELFF,TRBJ2-2,NA,TRBV5-1,TRBD1
TGCGCCAGCAGCTACAACCCCTGGGCGGGAGAAGAGAATGAGCAGTTCTTC,CASSYNPWAGEENEQFF,TRBJ2-1,NA,TRBV5-1,TRBD2
TGTGCCACTGGACAGGGGGCAAGGTACAATGAGCAGTTCTTC,CATGQGARYNEQFF,TRBJ2-1,NA,TRBV7-6,TRBD1
TGTGCCAGCAGCAGTGGGGGAAGCTCCTACAATGAGCAGTTCTTC,CASSSGGSSYNEQFF,TRBJ2-1,NA,TRBV6-5,NA
TGTGCCAGCAGTTTATACCGTTATGGCTACACCTTC,CASSLYRYGYTF,TRBJ1-2,NA,TRBV28,NA
TGTGCCAGCAGTGTACGGGACAGGGGATATGGCTACACCTTC,CASSVRDRGYGYTF,TRBJ1-2,NA,TRBV6-1,TRBD1
TGTGCCAGCAGTACCCCAAGGACTAGCGGGAGATTAACCGGGGAGCTGTTTTTT,CASSTPRTSGRLTGELFF,TRBJ2-2,NA,TRBV28,TRBD2
TGTGCCAGCAGCCGACATGGGGAGCAGTTCTTC,CASSRHGEQFF,TRBJ2-1,NA,TRBV5-6,NA
TGTGCCAGCAGCTTAGTGGCTCAGGAGACCCAGTACTTC,CASSLVAQETQYF,TRBJ2-5,NA,TRBV7-3,NA
TGCGCCAGCAGCTTTCCAGGGGTTGAGGAGACCCAGTACTTC,CASSFPGVEETQYF,TRBJ2-5,NA,TRBV5-1,NA
TGCAGCGTTCGGGGGAGTGTCACAGATACGCAGTATTTT,CSVRGSVTDTQYF,TRBJ2-3,once,TRBV29-1,NA
TGCGCCAGCAGCCACGGGACAGGGACTTACGAGCAGTACTTC,CASSHGTGTYEQYF,TRBJ2-7,NA,TRBV5-1,TRBD1
TGTGCCAGCAGTGAATGGGCAGGGACCATGAACACTGAAGCTTTCTTT,CASSEWAGTMNTEAFF,TRBJ1-1,NA,TRBV2,NA
TGCAGCGTCCTTGGAAGGTTAAGGAACACTGAAGCTTTCTTT,CSVLGRLRNTEAFF,TRBJ1-1,NA,TRBV29-1,NA
TGTGCCAGCAGCCAAGGGGCAGATACGCAGTATTTT,CASSQGADTQYF,TRBJ2-3,NA,TRBV4-2,NA
TGTGCCAGCAGCTTAGCGGGGGTGGGCGTCCAAGAGACCCAGTACTTC,CASSLAGVGVQETQYF,TRBJ2-5,once,TRBV7-2,NA
TGTGCCAGCAGCCCACAGACAACCGTCTACGAGCAGTACTTC,CASSPQTTVYEQYF,TRBJ2-7,NA,TRBV11-2,NA
TGCGCCAGCAGCCACCCAACCGGGACAAAGACCACCGGGGAGCTGTTTTTT,CASSHPTGTKTTGELFF,TRBJ2-2,NA,TRBV4-3,NA
TGCGCCAGCAGCGTACAGGGAACGGATCTGAACGAGCAGTACTTC,CASSVQGTDLNEQYF,TRBJ2-7,NA,TRBV5-1,NA
TGTGCCAGCAGCTTGGATAACGGGGGCGCTTTCTTT,CASSLDNGGAFF,TRBJ1-1,NA,TRBV5-5,NA
TGTGCCTTTGGGGGTAATGAAAAACTGTTTTTT,CAFGGNEKLFF,TRBJ1-4,NA,TRBV30,NA
TGTGCCAGCAGGGAGAGACAGGGGAGAAACAATGAGCAGTTCTTC,CASRERQGRNNEQFF,TRBJ2-1,NA,TRBV27,TRBD1
TGTGCTGCGCCCCCGCCCGGGAGTAGAAACACCGGGGAGCTGTTTTTT,CAAPPPGSRNTGELFF,TRBJ2-2,NA,TRBV28,NA
TGTGCCAGCAGGGGGGGAGCGGGAAACTACAATGAGCAGTTCTTC,CASRGGAGNYNEQFF,TRBJ2-1,NA,TRBV6-6,TRBD2
TGCAGCGTTCCGAAGGGACTAGCGGGATTCTACAATGAGCAGTTCTTC,CSVPKGLAGFYNEQFF,TRBJ2-1,NA,TRBV29-1,TRBD2
TGTGCCAGCAGCCGGCGGGGGGCAGAGACCCAGTACTTC,CASSRRGAETQYF,TRBJ2-5,NA,TRBV5-6,TRBD2
TGTGCCAGCAGTTTCAGATTGGGGGGAGTGGGTGAAGCTTTCTTT,CASSFRLGGVGEAFF,TRBJ1-1,NA,TRBV28,NA
TGTGCCAGCAGCTTAAACCGTTTCGGGGATGAGCAGTTCTTC,CASSLNRFGDEQFF,TRBJ2-1,NA,TRBV7-7,NA
TGTGCCAGCAGCTTGAGCGGGGCTGGAGCTTTCTTT,CASSLSGAGAFF,TRBJ1-1,NA,TRBV5-4,NA
TGTGCCAGCATCACCGACACGGCGCGGTCAGATACGCAGTATTTT,CASITDTARSDTQYF,TRBJ2-3,NA,TRBV2,NA